This T cell receptor (beta chain) was recorded in a study of early T cells in non-severe SARS-CoV-2 infection. Study details: Unsorted whole blood bulk RNA was sequenced, with unpaired chains. Study-level results: The VDJdb matching leaned toward anti-spike CD8 responses and overlooked private and CD4 specificities.

V lost 3 bases to trimming and J lost 4 bases; unmatched junction nucleotides: 7. Germline values: CDR1 MGHRA, CDR2 YSYEKL. The CDR3 loop spans 17 amino acids. Notes on this clonotype: What it binds is not known.

One entry per CDR3 protein results from TCRdb running MiXCR on the 5' RACE reads. The sample has about 90,000 distinct CDR3 sequences; over 13% are singletons. The sequenced material came from whole blood. The V call is TRBV4-1, the J call TRBJ2-1, with 12 bases identical to TRBD2. This TCR was recovered from an adult who was a healthcare worker with PCR-confirmed SARS-CoV-2 infection or an uninfected control (not recorded which). The CDR3 is CASSQEWTSGVYNEQFF. The CDR3 DNA sequence: TGCGCCAGCAGCCAGGAGTGGACTAGCGGGGTTTACAATGAGCAGTTCTTC.